Described below is a single TCR beta chain sequence and its context. Assay used: immunoSEQ multiplex PCR; TCRdb lists only in-frame clones, some missing. The table shows 76,000 or so clones, with roughly 90% occurring only once. This sample is drawn from a study of control samples from healthy donors and cancer patients. This CDR3 region has 14 residues. The V end lost 6 bases, the J end lost 1 base, and 10 bases lay between the germline ends. CDR1 and CDR2 from the germline V gene are MNHEY and SVGEGT. The clonotype was recovered from a woman aged 45-59 years with colorectal cancer. Sequencing input: PBMCs. The rearrangement joins TRBV6-2 or TRBV6-3 to TRBJ1-5; possibly TRBD1 for D (5 bases). The CDR3 nucleotides read TGTGCCAGCAGCCCGGACAACAGCAATCAGCCCCAGCATTTT. As protein: CASSPDNSNQPQHF.